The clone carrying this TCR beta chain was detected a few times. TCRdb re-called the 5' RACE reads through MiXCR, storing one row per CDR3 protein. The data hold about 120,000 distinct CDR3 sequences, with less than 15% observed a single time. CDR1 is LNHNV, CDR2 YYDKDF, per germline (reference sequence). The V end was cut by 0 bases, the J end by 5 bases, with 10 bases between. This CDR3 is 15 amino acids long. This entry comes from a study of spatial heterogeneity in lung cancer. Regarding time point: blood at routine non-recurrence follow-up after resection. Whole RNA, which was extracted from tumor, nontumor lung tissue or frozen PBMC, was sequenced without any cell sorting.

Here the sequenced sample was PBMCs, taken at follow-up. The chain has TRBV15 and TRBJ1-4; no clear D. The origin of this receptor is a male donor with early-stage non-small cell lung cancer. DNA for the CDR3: TGTGCCACCAGCAGAGATCAGTTGGAAAATGAAAAACTGTTTTTT. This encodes CATSRDQLENEKLFF.